These 27 T cell receptor beta chains were sequenced from one sample in a study of OX40 agonist ivuxolimab in advanced cancers. The data were produced by immunoSEQ multiplex PCR, yet TCRdb's version contains in-frame clones alone and is incomplete. This sample has roughly 61,000 clones, with 88% found just once. The sample here was CD4+ or CD8+ T cells sorted from blood, taken in a trial of the OX40 agonist ivuxolimab. These receptors were taken from an adult with an advanced solid tumor such as melanoma, head and neck, liver or kidney cancer.

V usage is TRBV27 and J usage is TRBJ1-1, with D unclear. The CDR3 spans 14 residues. Trimming shortened V by 4 bases and J by 3 bases, and 12 bases separated the two germline ends. Germline-derived CDR1 and CDR2 are MNHEY and SMNVEV (reference sequence). The CDR3 region has the DNA TGTGCCAGCAGTTCCCCGGCGGGGTACACTGAAGCTTTCTTT. This codes for CASSSPAGYTEAFF.

The chain links TRBV27 to TRBJ1-3; perhaps TRBD1 as D (6 bases). V dropped 5 bases and J dropped 0 bases, with 17 bases sitting between them. The CDR3 consists of 17 residues. Germline values: CDR1 MNHEY, CDR2 SMNVEV (reference sequence). CDR3 in DNA: TGTGCCAGCAGTCCCAGGACAGAGTCCAGCTCTGGAAACACCATATATTTT. Translation: CASSPRTESSSGNTIYF.

J is TRBJ2-5 and V is TRBV11-3; D is possibly TRBD1 or TRBD2 (5 bases each). The length of the CDR3 is 15 residues. Germline CDR1 and CDR2: SGHNT and YENEEA. Trimming pared 4 bases from V and 2 bases from J, leaving 14 bases between. DNA of the CDR3: TGTGCCAGCAGCTCAGACCGGGACGGACAAGAGACCCAGTACTTC. Protein product: CASSSDRDGQETQYF.

This chain uses TRBV6-6 with TRBJ1-4; D is perhaps TRBD1 (5 bases). The CDR3 has 13 residues. V was trimmed by 6 bases and J by 4 bases, leaving 9 bases between them. Germline V gene data show CDR1 as MNHNY and CDR2 as SVGAGI (reference sequence). CDR3 protein: CASSQGYNEKLFF. CDR3 in DNA: TGTGCCAGCAGCCAGGGTTATAATGAAAAACTGTTTTTT.

V is TRBV28 and J is TRBJ2-7; perhaps TRBD2 as D (5 bases). The germline V and J ends were trimmed by 6 bases and 8 bases, with 17 bases remaining between them. Germline CDR1 MDHEN, CDR2 SYDVKM. This CDR3 is built from 13 residues. This CDR3 reads CASSRYASGKQYF. Written as DNA, the CDR3 is TGTGCCAGCAGCCGATATGCCTCGGGAAAGCAGTACTTC.

This chain uses TRBV19 with TRBJ1-4, with D perhaps matching TRBD1 (5 bases). With 3 bases removed from V and 2 bases from J, the gap between germline ends came to 16 bases. CDR1 and CDR2 from the germline V gene are LNHDA and SQIVND (reference sequence). The CDR3 has 17 residues. This CDR3 is CASSIGLRGVTNEKLFF. The CDR3 DNA is TGTGCCAGTAGTATTGGCCTCCGGGGGGTTACTAATGAAAAACTGTTTTTT.

This clone has a single count. The chain has TRBV7-2 and TRBJ2-1; 7 bases map to TRBD1. The CDR3 contains 13 residues. Looked up from germline, CDR1 is SGHTA and CDR2 is FQGNSA. The trim removed 4 bases at V and 5 bases at J, leaving 2 bases unmatched. This CDR3 reads CASSYTGDNEQFF. CDR3 sequence (DNA): TGTGCCAGCAGCTATACAGGGGACAATGAGCAGTTCTTC.

The genes are TRBV7-2 and TRBJ1-4; TRBD1 is a possible D gene (6 bases). The CDR3 runs to 15 residues. Trimming took off 4 bases at V and 2 bases at J, with 11 bases between the two ends. Germline CDR1 and CDR2: SGHTA and FQGNSA. The CDR3 DNA is TGTGCCAGCAGCTACCAGGGGCACACTAATGAAAAACTGTTTTTT. Amino acids: CASSYQGHTNEKLFF.

V gene TRBV28 combines with J gene TRBJ2-5, with 10 bases lining up with TRBD1. This CDR3 has 14 residues. Germline values: CDR1 MDHEN, CDR2 SYDVKM. With V trimmed by 5 bases and J by 5 bases, 5 bases remained unmatched. The CDR3 region has the DNA TGTGCCAGCAGTCCCGGGGACAGGGGTGAGACCCAGTACTTC. This encodes CASSPGDRGETQYF.

The J gene is TRBJ2-7, the V gene TRBV6-5, with a weak D call TRBD1 (6 bases). The CDR3 spans 15 residues. V gave up 2 bases and J gave up 4 bases, with 15 bases separating them. Germline values: CDR1 MNHEY, CDR2 SVGAGI. CDR3 sequence reads: CASSYATGRDYEQYF. CDR3 bases: TGTGCCAGCAGTTACGCCACAGGGCGTGATTACGAGCAGTACTTC.

The chain is built from TRBV5-1 and TRBJ2-5, with 7 bases that match TRBD1. The J call may be mistaken, given a closer DNA end match to TRBJ2-7. The CDR3 runs 14 residues. Germline CDR1 is SGHRS and CDR2 is YFSETQ. CDR3 nucleotides: TGCGCCAGCAGCCCAGGACAGGTTACCTACGAGCAGTACTTC. Translating gives CASSPGQVTYEQYF.

J is TRBJ2-7 and V is TRBV29-1; 9 positions agree with TRBD1. From germline, CDR1 is SQVTM and CDR2 ANQGSEA. This CDR3 has 12 residues. Losses at the gene ends were 4 bases for V and 6 bases for J; bases not matched to a gene: 4. DNA of the CDR3: TGCAGCGTTGGGGACAGGGTAGGCGAGCAGTACTTC. It codes for CSVGDRVGEQYF.

A few counts support this clone. The chain couples TRBV11-2 to TRBJ1-5; TRBD1 might be the D (5 bases). V lost 2 bases and J 6 bases, leaving 8 bases between the germline ends. In germline, CDR1 is SGHAT, CDR2 FQNNGV. CDR3 length: 13 residues. The CDR3 bases are TGTGCCAGCAGCTTAATGGGGGGTCAGCCCCAGCATTTT. It encodes CASSLMGGQPQHF.

This chain connects TRBV19 to TRBJ2-3; D might be TRBD1 or TRBD2, each matching 5 bases. CDR3 size: 17 residues. Germline V gives CDR1 LNHDA, CDR2 SQIVND (reference sequence). The V end was cut by 4 bases, the J end by 1 base, with 18 bases between. Here the CDR3 DNA reads TGTGCCAGTAGTAACCGACTCCGAGGGGTCCGCACAGATACGCAGTATTTT. Translation: CASSNRLRGVRTDTQYF.

The rearrangement joins TRBV18 to TRBJ2-2; 8 positions match TRBD1. This CDR3 comprises 15 residues. Trimming removed 2 bases from V and 4 bases from J; junction bases left unmatched: 3. Germline V lookup: CDR1 KGHSH, CDR2 LQKENI. The CDR3 sequence is CASSPSTGATGELFF. CDR3 coding DNA: TGTGCCAGCTCACCATCGACAGGGGCCACCGGGGAGCTGTTTTTT.

The chain carries TRBV11-1 and TRBJ1-1; 9 bases match TRBD1. The CDR3 loop spans 13 amino acids. CDR1 is SGHAT, CDR2 FQDESV, per germline (reference sequence). J was trimmed by 5 bases and V by 5 bases; bases with no gene match: 3. For the CDR3, the DNA is TGTGCCAGCAGCAGAGGACAGGGGACTGAAGCTTTCTTT. Translating it yields CASSRGQGTEAFF.

V gene TRBV18 combines with J gene TRBJ1-1, with 7 positions matching TRBD1. The CDR3 has 15 residues. Germline-derived CDR1 and CDR2 are KGHSH and LQKENI. Trimming took 4 bases from V and 7 from J; bases not matched to a gene: 12. Here the CDR3 reads CASSLLEDRTVEAFF. The CDR3 bases are TGTGCCAGCTCACTACTTGAGGACAGGACCGTTGAAGCTTTCTTT.

The chain combines TRBV30 with TRBJ2-1; 7 bases map to TRBD2. Trimming removed 0 bases from V and 7 bases from J; junction bases left unmatched: 9. The CDR3 sequence is 15 residues long. Germline V lookup: CDR1 GTSNPN, CDR2 SVGIG (reference sequence). The CDR3 sequence is CAWSVGDYPQNEQFF. CDR3 coding DNA: TGTGCCTGGAGTGTCGGGGACTACCCCCAGAATGAGCAGTTCTTC.

This chain connects TRBV10-3 to TRBJ2-5, with a possible D match to TRBD2 (5 bases). V lost 10 bases and J 3 bases, leaving 18 bases between the germline ends. Germline CDR1 and CDR2: ENHRY and SYGVKD. This CDR3 is built from 14 residues. As DNA, the CDR3 is TGTGCCACCCACGCCGGGCGGGCGGAAGAGACCCAGTACTTC. Its protein is CATHAGRAEETQYF.

The chain uses TRBV7-6 and TRBJ2-5, with D possibly called TRBD1 or TRBD2 (5 bases each). V gave up 5 bases and J gave up 2 bases, with 18 bases separating them. Germline V gene data show CDR1 as SGHVS and CDR2 as FNYEAQ. The CDR3 contains 16 residues. CDR3 loop: CASSPQSRGAQETQYF. The CDR3 DNA is TGTGCCAGCAGCCCCCAGTCGAGAGGGGCTCAAGAGACCCAGTACTTC. Full variable domain (missing parts from reference TRBV7-6 and TRBJ2-5): GAGVSQSPRYKVTKRGQDVALRCDPISGHVSLYWYRQALGQGPEFLTYFNYEAQQDKSGLPNDRFSAERPEGSISTLTIQRTEQRDSAMYRCASSPQSRGAQETQYFGPGTRLLVL.

This clone appeared a few times. This chain links TRBV18 with TRBJ1-1; D uncertain. The CDR3 totals 12 residues. Trimming stripped 7 bases from V and 1 base from J, with 7 bases between. The germline V gene encodes CDR1 KGHSH and CDR2 LQKENI. In DNA, the CDR3 is TGTGCCAGCTTGGGCGGGAACACTGAAGCTTTCTTT. It specifies CASLGGNTEAFF.

The chain employs TRBV19 and TRBJ2-7; 7 nucleotides match TRBD2. CDR1 LNHDA and CDR2 SQIVND come from the germline V gene (reference sequence). The J segment lost 0 bases and the V segment lost 5 bases, leaving 4 bases of the junction unmatched. The CDR3 sequence is 14 residues long. This chain's CDR3 is CASSSLAVSYEQYF. The DNA of the CDR3 is TGTGCCAGTAGTTCCCTAGCGGTCTCCTACGAGCAGTACTTC.

The chain has TRBV7-8 and TRBJ1-2; D not certain. The V and J ends lost 1 base and 6 bases respectively, with 9 bases between them. Germline V gene data show CDR1 as SGHVS and CDR2 as FQNEAQ. The CDR3 sequence is 13 residues long. CDR3 sequence reads: CASSLESRNGYTF. As DNA, the CDR3 is TGTGCCAGCAGCTTAGAGTCTAGGAATGGCTACACCTTC. The complete variable domain, with remaining parts taken from reference TRBV7-8 and TRBJ1-2, reads GAGVSQSPRYKVAKRGQDVALRCDPISGHVSLFWYQQALGQGPEFLTYFQNEAQLDKSGLPSDRFFAERPEGSVSTLKIQRTQQEDSAVYLCASSLESRNGYTFGSGTRLTVV.

The V and J genes are TRBV5-4 and TRBJ2-1; the D is unclear. Deletions cut 1 base from V and 11 bases from J, with 16 bases between. There are 14 residues in the CDR3. CDR1 and CDR2 from the germline V gene are SGHNT and YYREEE (reference sequence). CDR3 amino acids: CASSLSGSGSKQFF. CDR3 nucleotides: TGTGCCAGCAGCTTGTCCGGGTCTGGTAGTAAGCAGTTCTTC.

This chain uses TRBV28 with TRBJ1-1; a weak D match, TRBD1 (6 bases). V was pared by 6 bases and J by 0 bases, with 14 bases between. This CDR3 contains 15 residues. CDR1 MDHEN and CDR2 SYDVKM come from the germline V gene. In nucleotides, the CDR3 is TGTGCCAGCAGCCGGGGACAAGACATGAACACTGAAGCTTTCTTT. Translation gives CASSRGQDMNTEAFF.

The chain is built from TRBV29-1 and TRBJ2-3, with 13 nucleotides matching TRBD2. V was pared by 6 bases and J by 7 bases, with 10 bases of the junction left unmatched. CDR3 length: 15 residues. Per the germline V gene, CDR1 is SQVTM and CDR2 is ANQGSEA. The CDR3, as DNA: TGCAGCGTGGATGGACTAGCGGGAGAAGGAAATACGCAGTATTTT. This codes for CSVDGLAGEGNTQYF.

This chain connects TRBV7-9 to TRBJ2-1; TRBD2 matches at 9 bases. Germline V gene lookup returns CDR1 SEHNR and CDR2 FQNEAQ (reference sequence). The CDR3 loop spans 15 amino acids. With 5 bases clipped from V and 7 bases from J, the junction kept 9 bases outside the gene matches. CDR3 in amino acids: CASSRFSGSGNEQFF. DNA for the CDR3: TGTGCCAGCAGCCGCTTTAGCGGGAGTGGGAATGAGCAGTTCTTC.